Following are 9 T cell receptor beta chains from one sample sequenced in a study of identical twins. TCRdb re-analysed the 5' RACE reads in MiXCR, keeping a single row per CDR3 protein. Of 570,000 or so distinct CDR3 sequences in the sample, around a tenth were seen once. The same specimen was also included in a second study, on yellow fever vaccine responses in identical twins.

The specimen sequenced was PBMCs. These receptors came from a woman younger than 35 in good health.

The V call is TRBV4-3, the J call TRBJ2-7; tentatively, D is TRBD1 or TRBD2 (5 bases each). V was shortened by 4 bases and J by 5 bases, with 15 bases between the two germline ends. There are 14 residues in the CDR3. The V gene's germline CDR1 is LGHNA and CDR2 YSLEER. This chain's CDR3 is CASSLSREFNEQYF. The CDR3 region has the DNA TGCGCCAGCAGCCTCAGCAGGGAGTTTAACGAGCAGTACTTC.

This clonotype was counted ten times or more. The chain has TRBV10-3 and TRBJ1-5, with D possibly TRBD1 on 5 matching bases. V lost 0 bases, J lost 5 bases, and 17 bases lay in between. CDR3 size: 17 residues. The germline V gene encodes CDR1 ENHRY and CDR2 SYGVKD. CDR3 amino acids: CAISESRGPGNHQPQHF. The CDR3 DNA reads TGTGCCATCAGTGAGTCGCGGGGACCAGGGAATCATCAGCCCCAGCATTTT.

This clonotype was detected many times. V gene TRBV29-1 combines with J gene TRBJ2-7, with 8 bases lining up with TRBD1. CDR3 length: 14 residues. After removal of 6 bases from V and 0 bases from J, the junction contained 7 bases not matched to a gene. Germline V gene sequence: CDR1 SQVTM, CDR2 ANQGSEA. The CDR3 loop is CSVVGQGRSYEQYF. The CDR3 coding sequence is TGCAGCGTGGTCGGACAGGGTCGCTCCTACGAGCAGTACTTC.

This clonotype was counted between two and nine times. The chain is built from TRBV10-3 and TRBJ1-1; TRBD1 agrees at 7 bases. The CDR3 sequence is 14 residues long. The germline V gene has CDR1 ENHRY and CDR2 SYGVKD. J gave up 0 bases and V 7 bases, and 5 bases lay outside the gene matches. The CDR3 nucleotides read TGTGCCATCACGTTAGGGGGCGTGAACACTGAAGCTTTCTTT. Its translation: CAITLGGVNTEAFF.

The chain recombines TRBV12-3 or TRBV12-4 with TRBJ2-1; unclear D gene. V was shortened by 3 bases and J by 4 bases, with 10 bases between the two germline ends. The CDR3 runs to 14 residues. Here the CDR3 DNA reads TGTGCCAGCAGTTTTTTTCGGCTATACAATGAGCAGTTCTTC. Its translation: CASSFFRLYNEQFF.

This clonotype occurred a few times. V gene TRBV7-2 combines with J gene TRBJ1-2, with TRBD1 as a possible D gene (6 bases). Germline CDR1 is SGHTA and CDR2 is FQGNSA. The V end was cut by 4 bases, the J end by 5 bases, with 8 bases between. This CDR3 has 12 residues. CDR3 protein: CASSSQGYGYTF. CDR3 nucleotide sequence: TGTGCCAGCAGCTCACAGGGTTATGGCTACACCTTC.

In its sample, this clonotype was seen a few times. The CDR3 loop reads CASSSSGRINEQYF. The CDR3 DNA sequence: TGTGCCAGCAGTTCAAGCGGGAGAATAAACGAGCAGTACTTC. The chain joins TRBV27 to TRBJ2-7, with 8 bases fitting TRBD2. The CDR3 contains 14 residues. In germline, CDR1 is MNHEY, CDR2 SMNVEV (reference sequence). J gave up 5 bases and V 4 bases, and 7 bases lay outside the gene matches.

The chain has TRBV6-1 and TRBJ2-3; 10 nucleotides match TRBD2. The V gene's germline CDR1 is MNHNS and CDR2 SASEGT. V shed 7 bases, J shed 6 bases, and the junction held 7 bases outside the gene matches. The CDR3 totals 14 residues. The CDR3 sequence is CASKLAGIQDTQYF. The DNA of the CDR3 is TGTGCCAGCAAACTAGCGGGGATTCAGGATACGCAGTATTTT.

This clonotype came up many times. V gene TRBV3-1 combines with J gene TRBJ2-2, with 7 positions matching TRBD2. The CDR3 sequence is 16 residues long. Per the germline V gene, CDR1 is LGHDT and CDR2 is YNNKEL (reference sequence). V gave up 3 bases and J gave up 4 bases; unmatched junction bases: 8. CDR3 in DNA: TGTGCCAGCAGCCATAGACTAGCCGGCGTCACCGGGGAGCTGTTTTTT. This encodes CASSHRLAGVTGELFF.